A single sample is the source of the 24 T cell receptor beta chains below, sequenced in a study of T cell changes during pregnancy in multiple sclerosis. Some clones are missing from TCRdb's copy, which holds only in-frame ones; the method was immunoSEQ multiplex PCR. The sample has around 45,000 clones, about 93% seen once; the top ten hold 0.7%. The specimen was CD4+ T cells from peripheral blood mononuclear cells, collected before pregnancy. The receptors stem from a female donor with multiple sclerosis, enrolled in a pregnancy study.

The chain couples TRBV7-6 to TRBJ2-7; tentatively, D is TRBD1 (6 bases). In germline, CDR1 is SGHVS, CDR2 FNYEAQ. V lost 5 bases and J 3 bases, leaving 11 bases between the germline ends. This CDR3 is 13 amino acids long. CDR3 coding DNA: TGTGCCAGCAGCCGTGACAGGAACTACGAGCAGTACTTC. Residues: CASSRDRNYEQYF.

J is TRBJ1-1 and V is TRBV5-1; TRBD1 matches at 7 bases. The CDR3 covers 13 residues. After removal of 0 bases from V and 7 bases from J, the junction contained 3 bases not matched to a gene. Germline V gene lookup returns CDR1 SGHRS and CDR2 YFSETQ. CDR3 region: CASSLGQGREAFF. The CDR3 bases are TGCGCCAGCAGCTTGGGACAGGGCCGTGAAGCTTTCTTT.

The chain recombines TRBV5-1 with TRBJ2-7, with 11 bases fitting TRBD2. CDR1 SGHRS and CDR2 YFSETQ come from the germline V gene. With 1 base clipped from V and 2 bases from J, the junction kept 5 bases outside the gene matches. The CDR3 totals 16 residues. The CDR3 loop reads CASSLTSGGLTYEQYF. The CDR3 region has the DNA TGCGCCAGCAGCTTGACTAGCGGGGGCCTTACCTACGAGCAGTACTTC. Filled out from reference TRBV5-1 and TRBJ2-7, the complete variable domain reads KAGVTQTPRYLIKTRGQQVTLSCSPISGHRSVSWYQQTPGQGLQFLFEYFSETQRNKGNFPGRFSGRQFSNSRSEMNVSTLELGDSALYLCASSLTSGGLTYEQYFGPGTRLTVT.

Notes on this clone: Germline is not matched at one junction end, which may reflect a read error. The rearrangement links TRBV2 to TRBJ2-2, with TRBD2 as a possible D gene (6 bases). The CDR3 is made up of 14 amino acids. Per the germline V gene, CDR1 is SNHLY and CDR2 is FYNNEI. This CDR3 is CASRGVKNAGELFF. CDR3 sequence (DNA): TGTGCCAGCCGCGGGGTAAAGAACGCCGGGGAGCTGTTTTTT.

This rearrangement joins TRBV10-3 to TRBJ2-7; the match to TRBD1 covers 7 bases. Germline V gene sequence: CDR1 ENHRY, CDR2 SYGVKD. There are 18 residues in the CDR3. The ends lost 2 bases at V and 1 base at J; junction bases unmatched: 14. DNA for the CDR3: TGTGCCATCAGTGAGGAACTGGTGCGAACAGGGGCATCCTACGAGCAGTACTTC. Translated, it gives CAISEELVRTGASYEQYF.

This clone was detected only once. The chain employs TRBV27 and TRBJ1-2, with 8 bases lining up with TRBD1. After removal of 5 bases from V and 7 bases from J, the junction contained 6 bases not matched to a gene. The CDR3 length is 13 residues. Per the germline V gene, CDR1 is MNHEY and CDR2 is SMNVEV (reference sequence). The CDR3 is CASSATGVRGYTF. The CDR3 DNA reads TGTGCCAGCAGTGCGACAGGGGTACGTGGCTACACCTTC.

The V gene is TRBV7-2, the J gene TRBJ2-1; TRBD1 agrees at 7 bases. Germline assignment: CDR1 SGHTA and CDR2 FQGNSA. CDR3 length: 17 residues. The trim removed 0 bases at V and 6 bases at J, leaving 11 bases unmatched. The CDR3 DNA reads TGTGCCAGCAGCTTAGCAGCCACAGGGGTCATTCTCAATGAGCAGTTCTTC. Translating it yields CASSLAATGVILNEQFF.

The chain joins TRBV5-1 to TRBJ1-3, with D possibly being TRBD1 (5 bases). The germline V gene has CDR1 SGHRS and CDR2 YFSETQ. The CDR3 has 18 amino acids. Trimming removed 2 bases at V and 3 bases at J, with 21 bases between. The CDR3 bases are TGCGCCAGCAGCTTACATCCTCCGGATGGGGGGTTTGGAAACACCATATATTTT. This gives the protein CASSLHPPDGGFGNTIYF.

The V gene is TRBV19, the J gene TRBJ2-7; D may be TRBD2 (5 bases). The germline gives CDR1 LNHDA, CDR2 SQIVND (reference sequence). This CDR3 has 15 residues. V shed 4 bases and J shed 1 base, with 14 bases lying between them. Here the CDR3 reads CASSRRPSPSYEQYF. As DNA, the CDR3 is TGTGCCAGTAGTAGGAGGCCAAGCCCATCCTACGAGCAGTACTTC.

This clone was picked up a small number of times. The chain uses TRBV2 and TRBJ1-1; 7 bases are a match to TRBD1. The CDR3 runs to 14 residues. Unmatched junction bases numbered 4, after V lost 6 bases and J lost 0 bases. Germline values: CDR1 SNHLY, CDR2 FYNNEI. CDR3 amino acids: CASSRQGMNTEAFF. CDR3 nucleotide sequence: TGTGCCAGCAGCAGACAGGGAATGAACACTGAAGCTTTCTTT.

This chain's CDR3 is CASSLDSGRAGGRTDTQYF. CDR3 nucleotides: TGTGCCAGCAGCCTTGACAGTGGAAGGGCGGGAGGTCGCACAGATACGCAGTATTTT. The chain has TRBV7-9 and TRBJ2-3; TRBD2 agrees at 8 bases. Germline CDR1 and CDR2: SEHNR and FQNEAQ (reference sequence). With 5 bases clipped from V and 1 base from J, the junction kept 17 bases outside the gene matches. CDR3 size: 19 residues.

This chain links TRBV7-8 with TRBJ2-7, with 7 bases that match TRBD2. CDR3 length equals 16 residues. Germline lookup yields CDR1 SGHVS and CDR2 FQNEAQ. V dropped 1 base and J dropped 1; count of bases not matched to a gene: 7. CDR3 in DNA: TGTGCCAGCAGCTTAGGAGGGCCGGGGGGTTCCTACGAGCAGTACTTC. Protein: CASSLGGPGGSYEQYF.

The genes are TRBV28 and TRBJ1-1, with 7 positions matching TRBD1. This CDR3 is built from 15 residues. With V trimmed by 5 bases and J by 0 bases, 6 bases remained unmatched. From germline, CDR1 is MDHEN and CDR2 SYDVKM. CDR3 loop: CASSPMDRMNTEAFF. DNA for the CDR3: TGTGCCAGCAGTCCCATGGACAGGATGAACACTGAAGCTTTCTTT.

This clone has a single count. The gene calls are TRBV6-5 and TRBJ1-2, with D hard to call. Per germline, CDR1 MNHEY and CDR2 SVGAGI. This CDR3 is built from 14 residues. Between the trimmed V and J ends, which lost 5 bases and 4 bases, there was a span of 14 bases. The CDR3 region has the DNA TGTGCCAGCAGTGCGAACCGACTGAGCTATGGCTACACCTTC. Its protein is CASSANRLSYGYTF.

In DNA form, the CDR3 reads TGTGCCAGCAGCGTGACAGGGAACACCGGGGAGCTGTTTTTT. Protein: CASSVTGNTGELFF. The chain has TRBV7-2 and TRBJ2-2, with a possible D match to TRBD1 (6 bases). The CDR3 extends over 14 amino acids. CDR1 and CDR2 from the germline V gene are SGHTA and FQGNSA. With 5 bases removed from V and 1 base from J, the gap between germline ends came to 8 bases.

The chain couples TRBV18 to TRBJ2-5, with 10 bases identical to TRBD1. CDR1 and CDR2 (germline): KGHSH, LQKENI. J was trimmed by 5 bases and V by 2 bases; bases with no gene match: 5. The CDR3 is 15 amino acids. The CDR3 DNA reads as TGTGCCAGCTCACCAGACAGGGGGCCGGGGGAGACCCAGTACTTC. Its translation: CASSPDRGPGETQYF.

CDR3 nucleotide sequence: TGTGCCATCAGTGAGGAGACACCGGGGGGTAATCAGCCCCAGCATTTT. Translating gives CAISEETPGGNQPQHF. The rearrangement uses TRBV10-3 and TRBJ1-5, with D possibly matching TRBD1 (5 bases). The CDR3 is 16 residues long. The germline V gene has CDR1 ENHRY and CDR2 SYGVKD. The V end was cut by 2 bases, the J end by 4 bases, with 15 bases between.

This chain links TRBV5-5 with TRBJ2-7; D is perhaps TRBD1 (6 bases). Germline-derived CDR1 and CDR2 are SGHKS and YYEKEE (reference sequence). Trimming shortened V by 5 bases and J by 7 bases, and 19 bases separated the two germline ends. This CDR3 spans 14 amino acids. The CDR3 reads CASSLGDIRGEQYF. The CDR3 nucleotides read TGTGCCAGCAGTTTAGGGGACATCCGTGGAGAGCAGTACTTC.

The V and J genes are TRBV7-6 and TRBJ2-2, with 14 bases matching TRBD2. The CDR3 runs 16 residues. J gave up 6 bases and V 5 bases, and 5 bases lay outside the gene matches. Germline CDR1 SGHVS, CDR2 FNYEAQ. The CDR3 bases are TGTGCCAGCAGCGGACTAGCGGGAGGTTTGGCCGGGGAGCTGTTTTTT. Translation: CASSGLAGGLAGELFF. The complete variable domain, with remaining parts taken from reference TRBV7-6 and TRBJ2-2, reads GAGVSQSPRYKVTKRGQDVALRCDPISGHVSLYWYRQALGQGPEFLTYFNYEAQQDKSGLPNDRFSAERPEGSISTLTIQRTEQRDSAMYRCASSGLAGGLAGELFFGEGSRLTVL.

The CDR3 sequence is CASSLEETQYF. In DNA, the CDR3 is TGTGCCAGCAGTTTAGAGGAGACCCAGTACTTC. The chain combines TRBV28 with TRBJ2-5; no definite D call. V was shortened by 2 bases and J by 5 bases, with 3 bases between the two germline ends. The CDR3 has 11 residues. From germline, CDR1 is MDHEN and CDR2 SYDVKM.

This clone was found once. This chain joins TRBV12-5 and TRBJ2-2; 10 bases align to TRBD2. The CDR3 totals 17 residues. Germline trimming cut 0 bases from V and 6 bases from J; bases unmatched to any gene: 7. Germline CDR1 reads LGHNT; CDR2 reads FRNRAP. The CDR3 region is CASGLVVKREGPGELFF. The CDR3 DNA reads as TGTGCTAGTGGTTTGGTTGTCAAGCGGGAGGGCCCCGGGGAGCTGTTTTTT. Based on the CDR3 plus reference TRBV12-5 and TRBJ2-2, the full variable domain is DARVTQTPRHKVTEMGQEVTMRCQPILGHNTVFWYRQTMMQGLELLAYFRNRAPLDDSGMPKDRFSAEMPDATLATLKIQPSEPRDSAVYFCASGLVVKREGPGELFFGEGSRLTVL.

J is TRBJ1-1 and V is TRBV9; D may be TRBD1 (6 bases). In germline, CDR1 is SGDLS, CDR2 YYNGEE. The V end was cut by 4 bases, the J end by 6 bases, with 16 bases between. The CDR3 loop spans 14 amino acids. In DNA form, the CDR3 reads TGTGCCAGCAGCATCCTTACAGGGAGCGCTGAAGCTTTCTTT. Amino acids: CASSILTGSAEAFF.

The chain couples TRBV28 to TRBJ1-5, with a possible D match to TRBD1 (6 bases). Trimming took off 6 bases at V and 0 bases at J, with 9 bases between the two ends. This CDR3 comprises 14 residues. Per germline, CDR1 MDHEN and CDR2 SYDVKM. The chain's CDR3 is CASRQGHSNQPQHF. CDR3 sequence (DNA): TGTGCCAGCAGACAGGGACATAGCAATCAGCCCCAGCATTTT.

This rearrangement joins TRBV5-1 to TRBJ2-1, with 12 positions matching TRBD2. The CDR3 consists of 17 residues. V shed 5 bases, J shed 7 bases, and the junction held 13 bases outside the gene matches. Germline V gene data show CDR1 as SGHRS and CDR2 as YFSETQ. This chain's CDR3 is CASSFPSGTSGSNEQFF. The DNA of the CDR3 is TGCGCCAGCAGTTTCCCATCCGGGACTAGCGGGTCTAATGAGCAGTTCTTC.